The 30 T cell receptor beta chains listed next were all sequenced from one sample in a study of CD8 T cells in Susac syndrome. Random hexamers were used to reverse transcribe about 0.45 to 1 ug of RNA. TCRdb recomputed calls from the immunoSEQ multiplex PCR reads with MiXCR, one row per CDR3 protein. Here the sample spans some 110,000 distinct CDR3 sequences, about 94% being singletons. Sequencing input: CD4+ T cells from PBMCs. The receptors stem from a human donor in good health.

This clonotype was seen only once. The rearrangement joins TRBV28 to TRBJ2-7; TRBD1 aligns across 12 bases. The CDR3 is made up of 20 amino acids. The V and J ends lost 8 bases and 5 bases, in that order; junction bases with no gene match: 25. CDR1 and CDR2 (germline): MDHEN, SYDVKM. CDR3 in DNA: TGTGCCAGCCCTCCCCGGGTGGGGACAGGGGGCTTCAAGGGCTTGGACGAGCAGTACTTC. It is translated as CASPPRVGTGGFKGLDEQYF.

This clonotype turned up a few times. This sequence joins TRBV29-1 and TRBJ2-7; 7 positions agree with TRBD1. Germline V gene data show CDR1 as SQVTM and CDR2 as ANQGSEA. The V segment lost 4 bases and the J segment 0 bases; nucleotides outside the gene matches: 9. CDR3 length equals 15 residues. The CDR3 DNA sequence: TGCAGCGTTGCGGGTCGGCAGGGGGTCTCCTACGAGCAGTACTTC. The encoded protein is CSVAGRQGVSYEQYF.

The J gene is TRBJ1-1, the V gene TRBV20-1; TRBD1 matches at 7 bases. Unmatched junction bases numbered 5, after V lost 2 bases and J lost 5 bases. Germline assignment: CDR1 DFQATT and CDR2 SNEGSKA (reference sequence). The CDR3 consists of 13 residues. DNA for the CDR3: TGCAGTGCTAGAAGACAGGGTAGTACTGAAGCTTTCTTT. Translation gives CSARRQGSTEAFF.

This chain links TRBV2 with TRBJ2-4, with 8 bases matching TRBD1. CDR1 is SNHLY and CDR2 is FYNNEI in the germline V gene. CDR3 length: 13 amino acids. The V and J ends lost 5 bases and 5 bases, in that order; junction bases with no gene match: 2. This CDR3 reads CASSSTGENIQYF. The CDR3 DNA is TGTGCCAGCAGTTCGACAGGGGAAAACATTCAGTACTTC.

The V and J genes are TRBV6-5 and TRBJ2-5; TRBD2 matches at 9 bases. There are 15 residues in the CDR3. In germline, CDR1 is MNHEY, CDR2 SVGAGI. J was trimmed by 3 bases and V by 1 base; bases with no gene match: 3. In DNA form, the CDR3 reads TGTGCCAGCAGTTACTTTCTAGCGGGGAAAGAGACCCAGTACTTC. This gives the protein CASSYFLAGKETQYF.

The rearrangement joins TRBV29-1 to TRBJ2-2; a possible D gene is TRBD2 (6 bases). The V gene's germline CDR1 is SQVTM and CDR2 ANQGSEA. There are 17 residues in the CDR3. The germline V and J ends were trimmed by 0 bases and 7 bases, with 21 bases remaining between them. CDR3 residues: CSVEDFSRAGLVGELFF. In DNA, the CDR3 is TGCAGCGTTGAAGATTTTTCCCGGGCGGGGTTGGTCGGGGAGCTGTTTTTT.

The rearrangement uses TRBV12-5 and TRBJ2-5, with D tentatively TRBD1 (6 bases). This CDR3 contains 15 residues. Trimming stripped 1 base from V and 5 bases from J, with 14 bases between. The germline V gene has CDR1 LGHNT and CDR2 FRNRAP. The CDR3 protein is CASGLARGGYETQYF. CDR3 nucleotides: TGTGCTAGTGGTTTGGCCAGGGGTGGATATGAGACCCAGTACTTC.

This chain joins TRBV11-2 and TRBJ2-5; D unclear. The germline gives CDR1 SGHAT, CDR2 FQNNGV. The CDR3 loop spans 13 amino acids. Trimming removed 1 base at V and 5 bases at J, with 8 bases between. CDR3 nucleotide sequence: TGTGCCAGCAGCTTAGGGGTGGGGGAGACCCAGTACTTC. It translates to CASSLGVGETQYF. Using reference TRBV11-2 and TRBJ2-5 for the parts outside the CDR3, the full variable domain is EAGVAQSPRYKIIEKRQSVAFWCNPISGHATLYWYQQILGQGPKLLIQFQNNGVVDDSQLPKDRFSAERLKGVDSTLKIQPAKLEDSAVYLCASSLGVGETQYFGPGTRLLVL.

The gene calls are TRBV12-3 or TRBV12-4 and TRBJ2-2; unclear D gene. The CDR3 has 13 amino acids. V was pared by 5 bases and J by 7 bases, with 11 bases between. CDR3 region: CASSGRSHGELFF. CDR3 DNA: TGTGCCAGCAGTGGCAGGTCTCACGGGGAGCTGTTTTTT.

The gene calls are TRBV20-1 and TRBJ2-1, with TRBD2 identical over 12 bases. V was pared by 0 bases and J by 9 bases, with 9 bases of the junction left unmatched. There are 16 residues in the CDR3. Per germline, CDR1 DFQATT and CDR2 SNEGSKA (reference sequence). This chain's CDR3 is CSARESSLAGGGEQFF. CDR3 nucleotide sequence: TGCAGTGCTAGAGAGAGCTCACTAGCGGGAGGAGGTGAGCAGTTCTTC.

V and J are TRBV20-1 and TRBJ2-3, with a weak D call TRBD2 (6 bases). The V end was cut by 2 bases, the J end by 0 bases, with 24 bases between. CDR1 is DFQATT, CDR2 SNEGSKA, per germline (reference sequence). CDR3 length: 19 residues. CDR3 sequence reads: CSARSHSGLRDQSTDTQYF. The CDR3 nucleotides are TGCAGTGCTAGATCCCATAGCGGATTAAGGGATCAAAGCACAGATACGCAGTATTTT.

In its sample, this clonotype was seen once. V and J are TRBV10-3 and TRBJ1-2, with D maybe TRBD1 (5 bases). Germline assignment: CDR1 ENHRY and CDR2 SYGVKD. V gave up 11 bases and J gave up 4 bases, with 14 bases separating them. The CDR3 runs to 12 residues. For the CDR3, the DNA is TGTGCCGCCAGCTCGACAGCCTATGGCTACACCTTC. Protein product: CAASSTAYGYTF.

This chain joins TRBV6-2 or TRBV6-3 and TRBJ2-7, with D possibly being TRBD2 (6 bases). Trimming took off 7 bases at V and 0 bases at J, with 13 bases between the two ends. Germline CDR1 reads MNHEY; CDR2 reads SVGEGT. The CDR3 loop spans 14 amino acids. The CDR3 DNA reads TGTGCCAGCACCGGACTAAGGAGCTCCTACGAGCAGTACTTC. It codes for CASTGLRSSYEQYF.

The V call is TRBV30, the J call TRBJ2-2, with a possible D match to TRBD1 (6 bases). V lost 2 bases to trimming and J lost 3 bases, with 10 bases between them. This CDR3 is built from 14 residues. Germline assignment: CDR1 GTSNPN and CDR2 SVGIG (reference sequence). The CDR3 spells CAWSLDSYTGELFF. In nucleotides, the CDR3 is TGTGCCTGGAGTTTGGACAGCTACACCGGGGAGCTGTTTTTT.

The chain is built from TRBV7-9 and TRBJ1-1; possible D gene TRBD1, 5 bases. Deletions cut 7 bases from V and 0 bases from J, with 6 bases between. CDR3 length equals 12 residues. Per germline, CDR1 SEHNR and CDR2 FQNEAQ (reference sequence). The DNA of the CDR3 is TGTGCCAGCATCAGGGTGAACACTGAAGCTTTCTTT. This codes for CASIRVNTEAFF. The whole variable domain, filled in from reference TRBV7-9 and TRBJ1-1, reads DTGVSQNPRHKITKRGQNVTFRCDPISEHNRLYWYRQTLGQGPEFLTYFQNEAQLEKSRLLSDRFSAERPKGSFSTLEIQRTEQGDSAMYLCASIRVNTEAFFGQGTRLTVV.

V gene TRBV7-2 combines with J gene TRBJ2-1; D might be TRBD1 (6 bases). CDR3 length equals 17 residues. Looked up from germline, CDR1 is SGHTA and CDR2 is FQGNSA. Trimming shortened V by 1 base and J by 3 bases, and 16 bases separated the two germline ends. CDR3 DNA sequence: TGTGCCAGCAGCTTAGACTCAACAGGGACAAGCTACAATGAGCAGTTCTTC. This gives the protein CASSLDSTGTSYNEQFF.

The chain carries TRBV12-3 or TRBV12-4 and TRBJ2-3, with a tentative D call TRBD1 (5 bases). V was clipped by 5 bases and J by 1 base, with 7 bases between them. CDR3 length equals 13 residues. CDR3 DNA: TGTGCCAGCAGTGTACAGGGCACAGATACGCAGTATTTT. Translated, it gives CASSVQGTDTQYF.

This rearrangement joins TRBV7-6 to TRBJ2-7; TRBD2 might be the D (6 bases). Trimming left V 5 bases short and J 4 bases short, with 12 bases between. This CDR3 is built from 13 residues. Germline CDR1 and CDR2: SGHVS and FNYEAQ. The CDR3 reads CASSPRRGYEQYF. The CDR3 nucleotides are TGTGCCAGCAGCCCCCGGCGGGGATACGAGCAGTACTTC.

The chain is built from TRBV19 and TRBJ2-3; the D gene is possibly TRBD2 (6 bases). The V end lost 5 bases, the J end lost 0 bases, and 12 bases lay between the germline ends. Germline V gene lookup returns CDR1 LNHDA and CDR2 SQIVND (reference sequence). The CDR3 sequence is 15 residues long. CDR3 residues: CASSSPGTSTDTQYF. The DNA of the CDR3 is TGTGCCAGTAGTTCCCCCGGGACTAGCACAGATACGCAGTATTTT.

The CDR3 DNA follows: TGCGCCAGCAGCCAAGAGGCGGGGGCATTGGGAGAGCAGTACTTC. Protein sequence: CASSQEAGALGEQYF. The chain couples TRBV4-1 to TRBJ2-7, with D perhaps TRBD2 (7 bases). CDR3 size: 15 residues. Germline V gene lookup returns CDR1 MGHRA and CDR2 YSYEKL. Trimming stripped 0 bases from V and 7 bases from J, with 16 bases between.

V and J are TRBV7-2 and TRBJ2-1, with D possibly TRBD2 on 5 matching bases. This CDR3 comprises 13 residues. CDR1 and CDR2 from the germline V gene are SGHTA and FQGNSA. Trimming took 6 bases from V and 8 from J, leaving 14 bases between them. Here the CDR3 reads CASRPRLADEQFF. CDR3 coding DNA: TGTGCCAGCAGACCTCGTCTAGCAGATGAGCAGTTCTTC.

The chain carries TRBV25-1 and TRBJ2-3; D not certain. The CDR3 totals 11 residues. CDR1 and CDR2 (germline): MGHDK, SYGVNS. Trimming left V 1 base short and J 6 bases short, with 2 bases between. The CDR3 region has the DNA TGTGCCAGCAGTGAATTTGATACGCAGTATTTT. It specifies CASSEFDTQYF. Supplemented by reference TRBV25-1 and TRBJ2-3, the full variable domain reads EADIYQTPRYLVIGTGKKITLECSQTMGHDKMYWYQQDPGMELHLIHYSYGVNSTEKGDLSSESTVSRIRTEHFPLTLESARPSHTSQYLCASSEFDTQYFGPGTRLTVL.

The chain uses TRBV7-9 and TRBJ1-5; D not certain. V lost 1 base and J lost 5, with 9 bases in between. Germline V gives CDR1 SEHNR, CDR2 FQNEAQ (reference sequence). The CDR3 totals 14 residues. CDR3 residues: CASSLGQLDQPQHF. DNA for the CDR3: TGTGCCAGCAGCTTAGGCCAGCTTGATCAGCCCCAGCATTTT.

This clonotype was found once. The V gene is TRBV6-6, the J gene TRBJ2-3, with TRBD2 matching over 16 bases. Per germline, CDR1 MNHNY and CDR2 SVGAGI (reference sequence). V gave up 5 bases and J gave up 9 bases; unmatched junction bases: 8. The CDR3 runs 16 residues. The CDR3 region is CASSKGLAGGPGTQYF. CDR3 in DNA: TGTGCCAGCAGTAAGGGACTAGCGGGAGGGCCAGGGACGCAGTATTTT.

This chain links TRBV7-8 with TRBJ2-1; the match to TRBD1 covers 11 bases. The germline V gene has CDR1 SGHVS and CDR2 FQNEAQ. J lost 2 bases, V lost 1 base, and 1 base had no gene match. There are 16 residues in the CDR3. DNA of the CDR3: TGTGCCAGCAGCTTAGGGGGACAGGGGGCCTACAATGAGCAGTTCTTC. Translation gives CASSLGGQGAYNEQFF. Combining the CDR3 with reference TRBV7-8 and TRBJ2-1 gives the whole variable domain GAGVSQSPRYKVAKRGQDVALRCDPISGHVSLFWYQQALGQGPEFLTYFQNEAQLDKSGLPSDRFFAERPEGSVSTLKIQRTQQEDSAVYLCASSLGGQGAYNEQFFGPGTRLTVL.

The genes are TRBV6-2 or TRBV6-3 and TRBJ2-1; TRBD1 agrees at 7 bases. The CDR3 runs 13 residues. V lost 5 bases and J lost 6; bases outside the gene matches: 4. CDR1 is MNHEY and CDR2 is SVGEGT in the germline V gene. This CDR3 reads CASSGRQGNEQFF. The CDR3 DNA reads as TGTGCCAGCAGTGGTCGACAGGGCAATGAGCAGTTCTTC.

The rearrangement uses TRBV2 and TRBJ1-6, with TRBD1 matching 11 bases. V trimming: 6 bases; J trimming: 5 bases; junction bases outside the gene matches: 3. Germline V gives CDR1 SNHLY, CDR2 FYNNEI. The CDR3 loop spans 15 amino acids. CDR3 region: CASSGQGADNSPLHF. The CDR3 coding sequence is TGTGCCAGCAGCGGACAGGGGGCGGATAATTCACCCCTCCACTTT.

The chain uses TRBV19 and TRBJ2-3; TRBD2 matches at 10 bases. The CDR3 is 17 residues long. Trimming at V came to 3 bases and at J to 5 bases, leaving 11 bases not matched to a gene. Germline CDR1 reads LNHDA; CDR2 reads SQIVND (reference sequence). Here the CDR3 DNA reads TGTGCCAGTAGTATGGCTCTCCTAGCGGGAGCTAGAGATACGCAGTATTTT. This encodes CASSMALLAGARDTQYF.

V gene TRBV3-1 combines with J gene TRBJ2-1; D remains unclear. V gave up 1 base and J gave up 3 bases, with 7 bases separating them. This CDR3 has 14 residues. In germline, CDR1 is LGHDT, CDR2 YNNKEL (reference sequence). CDR3 loop: CASSQGSYYNEQFF. The CDR3 DNA follows: TGTGCCAGCAGCCAAGGGTCCTACTACAATGAGCAGTTCTTC.

J is TRBJ2-1 and V is TRBV7-2, with TRBD2 matching 7 bases. The CDR3 is 13 residues long. V was pared by 0 bases and J by 9 bases, with 2 bases of the junction left unmatched. CDR1 and CDR2 (germline): SGHTA, FQGNSA. The CDR3 DNA reads as TGTGCCAGCAGCTTAGCGCCGGGGGGTGAGCAGTTCTTC. Translated, it gives CASSLAPGGEQFF. The full variable domain, its missing parts supplied by reference TRBV7-2 and TRBJ2-1, is GAGVSQSPSNKVTEKGKDVELRCDPISGHTALYWYRQSLGQGLEFLIYFQGNSAPDKSGLPSDRFSAERTGGSVSTLTIQRTQQEDSAVYLCASSLAPGGEQFFGPGTRLTVL.